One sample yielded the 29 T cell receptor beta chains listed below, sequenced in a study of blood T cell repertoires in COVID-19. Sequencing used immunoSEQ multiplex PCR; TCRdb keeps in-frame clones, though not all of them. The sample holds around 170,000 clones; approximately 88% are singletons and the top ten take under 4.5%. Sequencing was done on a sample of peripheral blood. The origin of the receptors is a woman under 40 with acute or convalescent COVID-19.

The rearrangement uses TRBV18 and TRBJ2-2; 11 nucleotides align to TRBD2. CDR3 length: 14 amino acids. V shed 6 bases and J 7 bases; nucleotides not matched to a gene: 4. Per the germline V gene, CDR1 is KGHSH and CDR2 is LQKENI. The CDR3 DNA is TGTGCCAGCTCCCCCGGGACTAGCGGCGGGGAGCTGTTTTTT. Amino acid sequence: CASSPGTSGGELFF.

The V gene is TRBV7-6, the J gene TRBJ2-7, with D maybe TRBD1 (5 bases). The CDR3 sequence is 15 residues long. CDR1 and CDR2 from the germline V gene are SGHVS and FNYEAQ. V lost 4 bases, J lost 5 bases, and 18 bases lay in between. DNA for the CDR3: TGTGCCAGCAGCTCCCAAGGGGCCTCTTGGGACGAGCAGTACTTC. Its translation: CASSSQGASWDEQYF.

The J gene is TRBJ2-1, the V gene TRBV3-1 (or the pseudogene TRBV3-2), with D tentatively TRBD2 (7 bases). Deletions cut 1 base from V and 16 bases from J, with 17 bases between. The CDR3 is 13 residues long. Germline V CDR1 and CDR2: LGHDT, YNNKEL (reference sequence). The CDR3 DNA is TGTGCCAGCAGCCAAGGGACACGCGGGGGCCCTTTCTTC. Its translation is CASSQGTRGGPFF.

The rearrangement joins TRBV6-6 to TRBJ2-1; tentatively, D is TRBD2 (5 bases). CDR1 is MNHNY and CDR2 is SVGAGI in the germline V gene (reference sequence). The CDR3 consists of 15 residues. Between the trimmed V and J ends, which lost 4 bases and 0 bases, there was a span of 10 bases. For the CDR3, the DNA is TGTGCCAGCAGTTTAAGCGGTAACTCCTACAATGAGCAGTTCTTC. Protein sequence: CASSLSGNSYNEQFF.

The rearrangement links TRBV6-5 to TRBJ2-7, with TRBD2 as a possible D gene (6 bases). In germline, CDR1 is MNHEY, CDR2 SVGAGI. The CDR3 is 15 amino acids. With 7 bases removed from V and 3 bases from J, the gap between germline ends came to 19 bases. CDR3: CASTFNRDSLYEQYF. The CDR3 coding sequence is TGTGCCAGCACCTTCAACCGGGACTCCCTCTACGAGCAGTACTTC.

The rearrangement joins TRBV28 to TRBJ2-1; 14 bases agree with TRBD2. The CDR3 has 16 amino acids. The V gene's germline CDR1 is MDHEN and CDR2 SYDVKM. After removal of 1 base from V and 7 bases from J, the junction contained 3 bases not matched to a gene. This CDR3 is CASSLSRTSGRNEQFF. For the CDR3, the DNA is TGTGCCAGCAGTTTATCCAGGACTAGCGGGAGGAATGAGCAGTTCTTC. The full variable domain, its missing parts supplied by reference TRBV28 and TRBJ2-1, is DVKVTQSSRYLVKRTGEKVFLECVQDMDHENMFWYRQDPGLGLRLIYFSYDVKMKEKGDIPEGYSVSREKKERFSLILESASTNQTSMYLCASSLSRTSGRNEQFFGPGTRLTVL.

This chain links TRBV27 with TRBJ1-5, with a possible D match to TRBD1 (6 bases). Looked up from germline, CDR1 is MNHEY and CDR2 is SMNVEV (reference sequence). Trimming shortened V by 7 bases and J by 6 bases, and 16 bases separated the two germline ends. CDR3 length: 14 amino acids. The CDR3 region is CASMRGRGGQPQHF. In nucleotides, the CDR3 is TGTGCCAGCATGCGGGGGCGGGGTGGTCAGCCCCAGCATTTT.

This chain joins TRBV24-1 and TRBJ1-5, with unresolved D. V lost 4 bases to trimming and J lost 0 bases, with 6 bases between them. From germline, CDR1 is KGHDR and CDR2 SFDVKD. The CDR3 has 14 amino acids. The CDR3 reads CATSDLDSNQPQHF. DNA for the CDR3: TGTGCCACCAGTGACTTAGATAGCAATCAGCCCCAGCATTTT.

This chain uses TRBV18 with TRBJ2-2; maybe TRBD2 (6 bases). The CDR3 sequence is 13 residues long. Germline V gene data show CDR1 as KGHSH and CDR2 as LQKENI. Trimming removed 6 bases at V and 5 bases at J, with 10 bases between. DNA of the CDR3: TGTGCCAGCTCGCGGGACGCAACCGGGGAGCTGTTTTTT. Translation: CASSRDATGELFF.

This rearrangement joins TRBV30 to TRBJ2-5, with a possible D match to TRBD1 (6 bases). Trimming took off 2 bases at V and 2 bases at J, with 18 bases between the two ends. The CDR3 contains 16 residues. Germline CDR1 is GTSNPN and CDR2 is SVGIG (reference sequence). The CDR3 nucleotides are TGTGCCTGGAGTTCCCCGGGACACGGCCCACAAGAGACCCAGTACTTC. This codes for CAWSSPGHGPQETQYF.

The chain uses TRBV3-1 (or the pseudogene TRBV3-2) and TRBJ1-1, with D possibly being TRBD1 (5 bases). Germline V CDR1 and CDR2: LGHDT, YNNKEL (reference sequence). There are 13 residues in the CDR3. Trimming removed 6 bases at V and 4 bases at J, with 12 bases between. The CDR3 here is CASRMQGGTEAFF. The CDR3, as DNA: TGTGCCAGCAGAATGCAGGGAGGCACTGAAGCTTTCTTT.

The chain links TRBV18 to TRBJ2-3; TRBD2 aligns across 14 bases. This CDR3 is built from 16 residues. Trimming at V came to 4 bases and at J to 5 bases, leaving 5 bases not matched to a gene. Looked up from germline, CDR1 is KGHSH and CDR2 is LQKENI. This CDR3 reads CASSRGLAGVEDTQYF. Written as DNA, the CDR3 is TGTGCCAGCTCACGGGGACTAGCGGGAGTGGAAGATACGCAGTATTTT. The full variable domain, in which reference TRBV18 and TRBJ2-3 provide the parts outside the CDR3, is NAGVMQNPRHLVRRRGQEARLRCSPMKGHSHVYWYRQLPEEGLKFMVYLQKENIIDESGMPKERFSAEFPKEGPSILRIQQVVRGDSAAYFCASSRGLAGVEDTQYFGPGTRLTVL.

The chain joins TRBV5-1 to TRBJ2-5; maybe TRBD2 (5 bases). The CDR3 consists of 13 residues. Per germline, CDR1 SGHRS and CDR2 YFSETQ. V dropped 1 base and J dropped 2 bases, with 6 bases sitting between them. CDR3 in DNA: TGCGCCAGCAGCTTGAAGCGGCAAGAGACCCAGTACTTC. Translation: CASSLKRQETQYF.

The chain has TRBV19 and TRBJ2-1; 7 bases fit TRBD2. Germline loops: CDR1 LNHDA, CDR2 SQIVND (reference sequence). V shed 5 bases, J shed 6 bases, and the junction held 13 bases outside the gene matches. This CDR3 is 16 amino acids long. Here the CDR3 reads CASSPGLEERGNEQFF. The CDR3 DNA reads TGTGCCAGTAGTCCTGGACTAGAAGAGAGAGGCAATGAGCAGTTCTTC.

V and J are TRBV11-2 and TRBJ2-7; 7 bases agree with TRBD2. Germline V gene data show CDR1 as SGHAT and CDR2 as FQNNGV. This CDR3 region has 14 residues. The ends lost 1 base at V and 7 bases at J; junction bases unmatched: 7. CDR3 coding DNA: TGTGCCAGCAGCTTAGGACCGGGAGCGGGGGAGCAGTACTTC. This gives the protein CASSLGPGAGEQYF. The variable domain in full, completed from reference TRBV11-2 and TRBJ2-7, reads EAGVAQSPRYKIIEKRQSVAFWCNPISGHATLYWYQQILGQGPKLLIQFQNNGVVDDSQLPKDRFSAERLKGVDSTLKIQPAKLEDSAVYLCASSLGPGAGEQYFGPGTRLTVT.

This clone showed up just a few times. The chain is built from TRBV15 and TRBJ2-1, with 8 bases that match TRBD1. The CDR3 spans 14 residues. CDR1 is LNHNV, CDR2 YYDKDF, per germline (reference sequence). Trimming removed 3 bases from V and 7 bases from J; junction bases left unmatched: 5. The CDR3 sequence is CATSRTGAQNEQFF. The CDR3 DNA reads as TGTGCCACCAGCAGGACAGGGGCCCAAAATGAGCAGTTCTTC.

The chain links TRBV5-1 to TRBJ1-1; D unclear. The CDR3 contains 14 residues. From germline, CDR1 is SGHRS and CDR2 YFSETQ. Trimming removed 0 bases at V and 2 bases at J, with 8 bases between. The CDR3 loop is CASSLDSSNTEAFF. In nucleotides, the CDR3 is TGCGCCAGCAGCTTGGACTCGAGTAACACTGAAGCTTTCTTT.

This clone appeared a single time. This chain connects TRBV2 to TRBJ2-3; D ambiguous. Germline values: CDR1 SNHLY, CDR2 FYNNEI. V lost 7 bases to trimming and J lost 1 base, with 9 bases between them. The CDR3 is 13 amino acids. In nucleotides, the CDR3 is TGTGCCAGCAACGGGTTTGGCACAGATACGCAGTATTTT. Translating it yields CASNGFGTDTQYF.

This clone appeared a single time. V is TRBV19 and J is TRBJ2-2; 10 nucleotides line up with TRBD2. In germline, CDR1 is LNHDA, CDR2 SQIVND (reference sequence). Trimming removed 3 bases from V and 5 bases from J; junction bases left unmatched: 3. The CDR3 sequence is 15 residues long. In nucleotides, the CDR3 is TGTGCCAGTAGTATGGTAGCGGGAGGAACCGGGGAGCTGTTTTTT. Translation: CASSMVAGGTGELFF.

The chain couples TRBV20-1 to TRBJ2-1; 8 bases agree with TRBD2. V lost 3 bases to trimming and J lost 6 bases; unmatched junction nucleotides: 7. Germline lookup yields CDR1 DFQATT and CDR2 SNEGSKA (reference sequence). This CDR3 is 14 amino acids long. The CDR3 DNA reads TGCAGTGCTAGTGGGACTAGGGGGTCCAATGAGCAGTTCTTC. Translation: CSASGTRGSNEQFF.

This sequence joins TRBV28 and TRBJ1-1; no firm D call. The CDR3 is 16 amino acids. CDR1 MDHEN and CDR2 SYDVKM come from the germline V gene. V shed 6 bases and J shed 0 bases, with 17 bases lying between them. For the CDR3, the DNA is TGTGCCAGCAGCCTCGGGTTTGGCCGGATGAACACTGAAGCTTTCTTT. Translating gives CASSLGFGRMNTEAFF. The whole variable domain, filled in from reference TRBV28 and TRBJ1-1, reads DVKVTQSSRYLVKRTGEKVFLECVQDMDHENMFWYRQDPGLGLRLIYFSYDVKMKEKGDIPEGYSVSREKKERFSLILESASTNQTSMYLCASSLGFGRMNTEAFFGQGTRLTVV.

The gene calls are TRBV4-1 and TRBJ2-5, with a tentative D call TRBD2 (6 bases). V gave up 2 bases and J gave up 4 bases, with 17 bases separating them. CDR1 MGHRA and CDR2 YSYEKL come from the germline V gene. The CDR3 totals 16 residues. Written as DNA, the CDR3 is TGCGCCAGCAGCCAATATTTCGGGAGTGGGAGAGAGACCCAGTACTTC. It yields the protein CASSQYFGSGRETQYF.

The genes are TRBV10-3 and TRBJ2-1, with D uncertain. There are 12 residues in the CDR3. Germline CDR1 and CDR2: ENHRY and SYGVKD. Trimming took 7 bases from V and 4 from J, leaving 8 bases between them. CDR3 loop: CAINDGYNEQFF. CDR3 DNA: TGTGCCATCAACGACGGGTACAATGAGCAGTTCTTC.

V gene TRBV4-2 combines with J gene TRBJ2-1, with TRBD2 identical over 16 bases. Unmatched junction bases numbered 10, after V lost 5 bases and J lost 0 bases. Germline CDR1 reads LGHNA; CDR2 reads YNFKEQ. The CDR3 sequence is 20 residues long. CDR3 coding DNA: TGTGCCAGCAGCGGAGCCGGGACTAGCGGGAGGGATAGCTCCTACAATGAGCAGTTCTTC. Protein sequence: CASSGAGTSGRDSSYNEQFF.

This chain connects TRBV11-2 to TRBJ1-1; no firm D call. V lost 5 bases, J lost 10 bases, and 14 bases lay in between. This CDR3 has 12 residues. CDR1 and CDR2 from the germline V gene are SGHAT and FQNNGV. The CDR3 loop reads CASSPSGKGAFF. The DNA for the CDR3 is TGTGCCAGCAGCCCTTCAGGAAAAGGAGCTTTCTTT. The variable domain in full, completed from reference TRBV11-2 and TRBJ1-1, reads EAGVAQSPRYKIIEKRQSVAFWCNPISGHATLYWYQQILGQGPKLLIQFQNNGVVDDSQLPKDRFSAERLKGVDSTLKIQPAKLEDSAVYLCASSPSGKGAFFGQGTRLTVV.

Written as DNA, the CDR3 is TGCGCCAGCAGTGTTGGAGGGCGGACTGAAGCTTTCTTT. Translation: CASSVGGRTEAFF. This chain connects TRBV10-1 to TRBJ1-1; D is undetermined. From germline, CDR1 is WNHNN and CDR2 SYGVQD (reference sequence). Trimming took off 4 bases at V and 5 bases at J, with 11 bases between the two ends. The CDR3 is 13 residues long.

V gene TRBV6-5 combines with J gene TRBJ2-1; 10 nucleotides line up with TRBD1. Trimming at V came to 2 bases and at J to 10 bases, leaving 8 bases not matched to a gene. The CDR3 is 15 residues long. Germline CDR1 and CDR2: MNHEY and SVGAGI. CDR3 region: CASSYGTGDFIEQFF. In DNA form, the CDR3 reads TGTGCCAGCAGTTACGGGACAGGGGATTTCATCGAGCAGTTCTTC.

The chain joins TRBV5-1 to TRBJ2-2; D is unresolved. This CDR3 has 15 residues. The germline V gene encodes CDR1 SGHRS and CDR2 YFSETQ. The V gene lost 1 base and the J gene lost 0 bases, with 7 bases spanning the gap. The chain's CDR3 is CASSLPLANTGELFF. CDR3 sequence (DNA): TGCGCCAGCAGCTTGCCTCTAGCGAACACCGGGGAGCTGTTTTTT.

This chain's CDR3 is CASSLATGHNEQFF. The DNA of the CDR3 is TGCGCCAGCAGCTTGGCTACAGGCCACAATGAGCAGTTCTTC. This sequence joins TRBV5-1 and TRBJ2-1; a possible D gene is TRBD1 (5 bases). This CDR3 has 14 amino acids. Germline values: CDR1 SGHRS, CDR2 YFSETQ. Trimming removed 0 bases at V and 5 bases at J, with 9 bases between.